This T cell receptor beta chain comes out of a study of blood T cell repertoires in COVID-19. Method: immunoSEQ multiplex PCR; TCRdb's copy keeps in-frame clones and lacks some. Here the sample spans 50,000 or so clones, 85% to 90% being singletons. V shed 1 base and J 4 bases; nucleotides not matched to a gene: 3. Germline CDR1 MNHNS, CDR2 SASEGT. There are 14 residues in the CDR3. The sequenced material came from peripheral blood. This chain connects TRBV6-1 to TRBJ2-7; 8 bases are a match to TRBD1. The source is a human donor in a cohort sampled during active COVID-19. The CDR3 nucleotides are TGTGCCAGCAGTGAAGGGGACAGGAATTACGAGCAGTACTTC. It yields the protein CASSEGDRNYEQYF.